What follows are 5 T cell receptor beta chains derived from one specimen sequenced in a study of cytomegalovirus exposure and HLA in healthy donors. Generated by immunoSEQ multiplex PCR, the TCRdb table keeps only in-frame clones and is missing some. The data show some 350,000 clones, roughly 87% seen once. The sample taken for sequencing was PBMCs. These receptors came from a woman under 40 in good health and CMV-seropositive.

The chain is built from TRBV7-2 and TRBJ2-7, with TRBD2 matching 8 bases. Germline V gives CDR1 SGHTA, CDR2 FQGNSA. This CDR3 spans 16 amino acids. The V segment lost 1 base and the J segment 4 bases; nucleotides outside the gene matches: 9. CDR3 amino acids: CASSLGKTSGVYEQYF. In DNA form, the CDR3 reads TGTGCCAGCAGCTTAGGAAAAACTAGCGGAGTTTACGAGCAGTACTTC.

This chain connects TRBV27 to TRBJ1-3, with 8 bases aligning to TRBD1. V was clipped by 4 bases and J by 4 bases; unmatched bases: 3. The CDR3 consists of 14 residues. Per the germline V gene, CDR1 is MNHEY and CDR2 is SMNVEV (reference sequence). CDR3 sequence reads: CASSSTGAGNTIYF. DNA for the CDR3: TGTGCCAGCAGTTCGACAGGGGCCGGAAACACCATATATTTT.

This chain connects TRBV27 to TRBJ2-2; D uncertain. V lost 0 bases and J lost 6, with 11 bases in between. This CDR3 comprises 15 residues. Germline V lookup: CDR1 MNHEY, CDR2 SMNVEV (reference sequence). The CDR3 reads CASSLSTFYPGELFF. The CDR3 DNA reads TGTGCCAGCAGTTTATCTACCTTTTACCCCGGGGAGCTGTTTTTT.

The chain joins TRBV7-2 to TRBJ2-1; 9 bases line up with TRBD1. The V and J ends lost 0 bases and 7 bases, in that order; junction bases with no gene match: 4. CDR1 and CDR2 from the germline V gene are SGHTA and FQGNSA. The CDR3 consists of 15 residues. This chain's CDR3 is CASSLATDRGNEQFF. The CDR3 coding sequence is TGTGCCAGCAGCTTAGCCACGGACAGGGGTAATGAGCAGTTCTTC.

This clone was seen only a few times. The chain links TRBV19 to TRBJ1-6; D is unresolved. Trimming pared 8 bases from V and 5 bases from J, leaving 4 bases between. Germline values: CDR1 LNHDA, CDR2 SQIVND (reference sequence). The CDR3 consists of 11 residues. The CDR3 coding sequence is TGTGCCAGTGGTAATAATTCACCCCTCCACTTT. Its translation: CASGNNSPLHF. The full variable domain, rest sourced from reference TRBV19 and TRBJ1-6, is DGGITQSPKYLFRKEGQNVTLSCEQNLNHDAMYWYRQDPGQGLRLIYYSQIVNDFQKGDIAEGYSVSREKKESFPLTVTSAQKNPTAFYLCASGNNSPLHFGNGTRLTVT.